This is a list of T cell receptor beta chains from one sample in a study of blood T cell repertoires in COVID-19. Method: immunoSEQ multiplex PCR; TCRdb's copy keeps in-frame clones and lacks some. The sample has 250,000 to 300,000 clones; roughly nine tenths are singletons. The sequencing input was peripheral blood. Source of these receptors: a woman in her twenties or thirties with COVID-19, enrolled during active disease. CDR3s include the opening cysteine and the closing phenylalanine or tryptophan. Each record gives: J gene, V gene, CDR3 protein.

J: TRBJ2-7
V: TRBV7-8
CDR3: CASRAGAYEQYF

J: TRBJ2-5
V: TRBV30
CDR3: CAWSVWRLAGGEGETQYF

J: TRBJ1-1
V: TRBV19
CDR3: CASSTGGIMNTEAFF

J: TRBJ2-3
V: TRBV6-2/TRBV6-3
CDR3: CASSYSTSGGPGGTDTQYF

J: TRBJ2-3
V: TRBV9
CDR3: CASSVEGAGGPFTDTQYF

J: TRBJ1-1
V: TRBV2
CDR3: CARTQGEGGAEAFF

J: TRBJ1-3
V: TRBV5-4
CDR3: CASMDRNGNTIYF

J: TRBJ2-1
V: TRBV7-6
CDR3: CASSPTWTGRNEQFF

J: TRBJ1-2
V: TRBV10-1
CDR3: CASSSGTGDGYTF

J: TRBJ2-5
V: TRBV21-1
CDR3: CASSKSPCEIQETQYF

J: TRBJ2-7
V: TRBV29-1
CDR3: CSVEYGRAYEQYF

J: TRBJ2-7
V: TRBV11-2
CDR3: CASSFLAGGEEQYF

J: TRBJ1-5
V: TRBV4-1
CDR3: CASSQGIQYLGNQPQHF

J: TRBJ1-2
V: TRBV19
CDR3: CASSPGFRQGSYGYTF

J: TRBJ2-1
V: TRBV7-2
CDR3: CASSRPGLAGGTNEQFF

J: TRBJ1-5
V: TRBV19
CDR3: CAGSQGAGGDQPQHF